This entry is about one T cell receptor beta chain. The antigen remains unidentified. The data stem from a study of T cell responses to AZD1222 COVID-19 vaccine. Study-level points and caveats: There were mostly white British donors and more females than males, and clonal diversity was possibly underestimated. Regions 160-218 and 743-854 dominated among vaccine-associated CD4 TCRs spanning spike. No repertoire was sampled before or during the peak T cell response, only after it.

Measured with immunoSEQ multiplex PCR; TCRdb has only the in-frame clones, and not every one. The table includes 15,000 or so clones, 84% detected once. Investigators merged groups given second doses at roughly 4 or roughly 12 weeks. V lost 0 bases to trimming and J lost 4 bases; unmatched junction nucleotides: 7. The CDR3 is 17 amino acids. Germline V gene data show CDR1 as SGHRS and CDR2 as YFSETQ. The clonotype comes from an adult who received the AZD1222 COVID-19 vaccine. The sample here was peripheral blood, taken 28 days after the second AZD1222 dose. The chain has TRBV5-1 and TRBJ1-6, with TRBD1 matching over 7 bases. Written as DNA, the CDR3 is TGCGCCAGCAGCTTGGCGGCAGGGGGTGGTTATAATTCACCCCTCCACTTT. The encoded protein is CASSLAAGGGYNSPLHF.